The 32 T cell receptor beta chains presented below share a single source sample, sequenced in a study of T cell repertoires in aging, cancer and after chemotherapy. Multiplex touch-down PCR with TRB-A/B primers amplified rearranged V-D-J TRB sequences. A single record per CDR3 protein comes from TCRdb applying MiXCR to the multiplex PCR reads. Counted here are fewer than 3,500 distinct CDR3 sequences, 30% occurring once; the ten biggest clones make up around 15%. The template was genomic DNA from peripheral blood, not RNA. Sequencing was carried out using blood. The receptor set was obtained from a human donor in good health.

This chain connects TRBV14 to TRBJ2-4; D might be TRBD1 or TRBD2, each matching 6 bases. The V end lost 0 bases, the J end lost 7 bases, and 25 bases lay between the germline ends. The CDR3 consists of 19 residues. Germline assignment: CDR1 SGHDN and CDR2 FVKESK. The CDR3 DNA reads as TGTGCCAGCAGCCAAGAGGGAAGCGGAAGGGGGGTTGCAGGGAACATTCAGTACTTC. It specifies CASSQEGSGRGVAGNIQYF.

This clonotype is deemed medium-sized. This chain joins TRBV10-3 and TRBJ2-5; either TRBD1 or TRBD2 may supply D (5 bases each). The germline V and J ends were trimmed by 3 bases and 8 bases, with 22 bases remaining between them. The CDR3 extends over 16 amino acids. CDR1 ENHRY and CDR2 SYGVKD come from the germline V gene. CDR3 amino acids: CAISDPRESDKFTQYF. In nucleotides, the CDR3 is TGTGCCATCAGTGACCCGAGGGAGTCGGACAAGTTTACCCAGTACTTC.

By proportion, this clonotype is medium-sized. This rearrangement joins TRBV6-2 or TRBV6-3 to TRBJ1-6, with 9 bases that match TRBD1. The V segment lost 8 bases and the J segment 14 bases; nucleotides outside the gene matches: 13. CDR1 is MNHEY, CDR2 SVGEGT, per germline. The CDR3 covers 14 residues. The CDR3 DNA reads TGTGCCAGCGTGAAGGACAGGGGTTTTGCGGCCCTCCACTTT. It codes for CASVKDRGFAALHF.

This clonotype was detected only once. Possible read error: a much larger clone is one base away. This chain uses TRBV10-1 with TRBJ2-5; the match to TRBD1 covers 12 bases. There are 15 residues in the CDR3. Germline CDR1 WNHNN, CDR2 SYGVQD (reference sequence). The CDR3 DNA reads TGCGCCAGAAGTGCCGGGACAGGGGGCCGGGAGACCCAGTACTTC. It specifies CARSAGTGGRETQYF.

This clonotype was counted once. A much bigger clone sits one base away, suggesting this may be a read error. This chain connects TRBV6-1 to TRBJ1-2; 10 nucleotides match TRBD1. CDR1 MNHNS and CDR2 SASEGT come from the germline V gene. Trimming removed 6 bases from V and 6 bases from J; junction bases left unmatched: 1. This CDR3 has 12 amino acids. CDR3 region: CASRTGGHGYTF. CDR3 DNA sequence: TGTGCCAGCAGGACAGGGGGCCATGGCTACACCTTC.

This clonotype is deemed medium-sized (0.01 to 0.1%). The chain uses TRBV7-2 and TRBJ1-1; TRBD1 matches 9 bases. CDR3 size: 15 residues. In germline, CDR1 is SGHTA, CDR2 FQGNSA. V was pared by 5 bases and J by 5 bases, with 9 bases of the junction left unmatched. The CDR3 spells CASSIEDRGSTEAFF. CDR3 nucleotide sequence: TGTGCCAGCAGCATAGAAGACAGGGGGTCAACTGAAGCTTTCTTT.

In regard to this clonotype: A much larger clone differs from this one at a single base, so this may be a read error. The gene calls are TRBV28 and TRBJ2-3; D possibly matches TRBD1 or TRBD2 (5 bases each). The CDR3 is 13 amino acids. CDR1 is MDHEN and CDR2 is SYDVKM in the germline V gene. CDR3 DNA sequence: TGTGCCGGCAGTTTAGCCGGGGCGGATACGCAGTATTTT. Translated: CAGSLAGADTQYF.

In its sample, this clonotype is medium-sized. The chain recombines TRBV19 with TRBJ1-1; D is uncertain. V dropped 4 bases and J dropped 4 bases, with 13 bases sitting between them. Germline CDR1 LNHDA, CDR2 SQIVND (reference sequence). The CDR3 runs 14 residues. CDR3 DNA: TGTGCCAGTAGTAGAATTGGGCTGGGCACTGAAGCTTTCTTT. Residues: CASSRIGLGTEAFF.

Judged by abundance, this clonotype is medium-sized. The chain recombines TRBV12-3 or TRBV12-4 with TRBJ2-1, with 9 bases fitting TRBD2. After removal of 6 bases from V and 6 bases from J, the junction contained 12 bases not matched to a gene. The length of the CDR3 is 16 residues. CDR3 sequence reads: CASRPRGGRVGNEQFF. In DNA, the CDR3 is TGTGCCAGCAGGCCGCGTGGCGGGAGGGTCGGCAATGAGCAGTTCTTC.

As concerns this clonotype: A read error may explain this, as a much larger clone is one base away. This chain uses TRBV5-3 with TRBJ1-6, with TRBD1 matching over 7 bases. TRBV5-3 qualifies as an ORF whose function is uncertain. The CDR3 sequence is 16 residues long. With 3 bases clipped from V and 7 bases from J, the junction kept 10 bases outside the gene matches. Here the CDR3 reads CARSWEDRAVNSPLHF. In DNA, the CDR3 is TGTGCCAGAAGCTGGGAAGACAGGGCAGTCAATTCACCCCTCCACTTT.

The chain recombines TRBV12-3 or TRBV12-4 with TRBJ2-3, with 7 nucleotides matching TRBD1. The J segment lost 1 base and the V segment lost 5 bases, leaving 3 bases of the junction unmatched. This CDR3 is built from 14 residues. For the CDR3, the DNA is TGTGCCAGCAGTGATGGGACAGGCACAGATACGCAGTATTTT. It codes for CASSDGTGTDTQYF.

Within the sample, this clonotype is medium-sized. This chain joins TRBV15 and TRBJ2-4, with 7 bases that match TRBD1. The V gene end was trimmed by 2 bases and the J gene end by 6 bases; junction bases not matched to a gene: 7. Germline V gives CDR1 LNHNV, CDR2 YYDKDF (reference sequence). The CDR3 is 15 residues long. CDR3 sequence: CATSRYGQALNIQYF. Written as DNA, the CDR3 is TGTGCCACCAGCAGATATGGACAGGCTTTAAACATTCAGTACTTC.

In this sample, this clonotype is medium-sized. As DNA, the CDR3 is TGTGCCAGCAAAGTCTGGGGCCGTCCAGATACGCAGTATTTT. Its protein product is CASKVWGRPDTQYF. V is TRBV6-2 or TRBV6-3 and J is TRBJ2-3; tentatively, D is TRBD1 (5 bases). Germline values: CDR1 MNHEY, CDR2 SVGEGT. V dropped 7 bases and J dropped 4 bases, with 15 bases sitting between them. This CDR3 region has 14 residues.

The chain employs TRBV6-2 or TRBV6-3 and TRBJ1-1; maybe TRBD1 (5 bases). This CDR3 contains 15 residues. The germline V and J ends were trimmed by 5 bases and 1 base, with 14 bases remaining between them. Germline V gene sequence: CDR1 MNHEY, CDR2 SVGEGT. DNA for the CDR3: TGTGCCAGCAGTGGACAAGGGACCTGGAACACTGAAGCTTTCTTT. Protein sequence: CASSGQGTWNTEAFF.

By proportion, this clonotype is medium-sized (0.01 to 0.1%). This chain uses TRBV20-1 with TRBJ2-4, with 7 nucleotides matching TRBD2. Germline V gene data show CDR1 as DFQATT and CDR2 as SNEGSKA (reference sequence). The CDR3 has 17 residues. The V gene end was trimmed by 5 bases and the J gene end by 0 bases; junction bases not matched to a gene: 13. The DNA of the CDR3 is TGCAGTGCTGCCTCTAGCGGAGGGGTCTTAGCCAAAAACATTCAGTACTTC. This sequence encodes CSAASSGGVLAKNIQYF.

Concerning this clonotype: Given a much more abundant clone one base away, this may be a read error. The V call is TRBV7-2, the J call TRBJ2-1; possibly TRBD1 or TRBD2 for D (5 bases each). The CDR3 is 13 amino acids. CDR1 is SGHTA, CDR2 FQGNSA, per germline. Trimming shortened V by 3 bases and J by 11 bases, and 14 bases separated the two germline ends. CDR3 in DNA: TGTGCCAGCAGCTTGAGGGGTGGTGATAAGCAGTTCTTC. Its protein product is CASSLRGGDKQFF.

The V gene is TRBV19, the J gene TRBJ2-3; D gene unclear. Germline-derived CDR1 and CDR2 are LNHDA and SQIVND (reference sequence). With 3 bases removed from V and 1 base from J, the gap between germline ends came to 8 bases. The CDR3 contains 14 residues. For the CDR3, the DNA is TGTGCCAGTAGTATGGTACAGCGCACAGATACGCAGTATTTT. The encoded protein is CASSMVQRTDTQYF.

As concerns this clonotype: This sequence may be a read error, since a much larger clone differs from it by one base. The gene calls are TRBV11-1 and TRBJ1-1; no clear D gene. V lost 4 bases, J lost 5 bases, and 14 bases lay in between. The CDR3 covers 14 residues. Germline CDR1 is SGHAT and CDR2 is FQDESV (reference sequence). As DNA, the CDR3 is TGTGCCAGCAGCTCGAGCAGCCCGGGGACTGAAGCTTTCTTT. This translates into CASSSSSPGTEAFF.

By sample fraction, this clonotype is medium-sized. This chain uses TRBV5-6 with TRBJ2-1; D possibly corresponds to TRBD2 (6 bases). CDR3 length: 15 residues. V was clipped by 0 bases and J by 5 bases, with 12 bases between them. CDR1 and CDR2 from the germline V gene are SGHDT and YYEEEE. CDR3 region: CASSLVGGVHNEQFF. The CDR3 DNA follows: TGTGCCAGCAGCTTGGTGGGGGGAGTCCACAATGAGCAGTTCTTC.

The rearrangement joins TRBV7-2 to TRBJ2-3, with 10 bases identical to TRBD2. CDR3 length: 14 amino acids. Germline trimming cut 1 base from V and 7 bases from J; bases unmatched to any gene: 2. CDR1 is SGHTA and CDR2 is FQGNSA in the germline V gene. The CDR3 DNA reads TGTGCCAGCAGCTTAGGGACTAGCGGAAATACGCAGTATTTT. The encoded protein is CASSLGTSGNTQYF.

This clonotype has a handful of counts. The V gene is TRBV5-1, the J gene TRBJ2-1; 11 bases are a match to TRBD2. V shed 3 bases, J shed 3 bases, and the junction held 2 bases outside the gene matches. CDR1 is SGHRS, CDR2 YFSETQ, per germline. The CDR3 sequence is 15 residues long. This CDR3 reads CASSSGLADYNEQFF. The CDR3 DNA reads TGCGCCAGCAGCTCGGGACTAGCGGACTACAATGAGCAGTTCTTC.

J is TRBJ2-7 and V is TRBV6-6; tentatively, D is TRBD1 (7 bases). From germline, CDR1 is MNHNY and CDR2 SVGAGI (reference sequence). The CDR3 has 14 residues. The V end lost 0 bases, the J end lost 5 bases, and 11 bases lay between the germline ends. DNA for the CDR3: TGTGCCAGCAGTTACTCCGACAGGGAGGACGAGCAGTACTTC. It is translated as CASSYSDREDEQYF.

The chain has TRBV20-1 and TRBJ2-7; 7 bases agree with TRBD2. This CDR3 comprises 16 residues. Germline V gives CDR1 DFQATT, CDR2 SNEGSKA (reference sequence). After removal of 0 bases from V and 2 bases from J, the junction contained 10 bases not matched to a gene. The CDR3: CSARDPGGSEPYEQYF. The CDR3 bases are TGCAGTGCTAGAGATCCGGGCGGGAGTGAGCCCTACGAGCAGTACTTC.

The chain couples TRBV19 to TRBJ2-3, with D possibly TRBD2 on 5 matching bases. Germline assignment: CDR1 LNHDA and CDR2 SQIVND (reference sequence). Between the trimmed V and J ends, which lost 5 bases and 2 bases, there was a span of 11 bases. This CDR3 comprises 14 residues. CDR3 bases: TGTGCCAGTAGTCGGGGTAGCCACACAGATACGCAGTATTTT. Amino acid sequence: CASSRGSHTDTQYF.

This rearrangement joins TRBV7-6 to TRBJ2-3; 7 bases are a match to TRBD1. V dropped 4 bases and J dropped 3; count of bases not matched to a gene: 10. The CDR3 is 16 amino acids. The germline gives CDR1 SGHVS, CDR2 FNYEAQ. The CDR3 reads CASSYTGAPRTDTQYF. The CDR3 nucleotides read TGTGCCAGCAGCTACACAGGGGCCCCTAGGACAGATACGCAGTATTTT.

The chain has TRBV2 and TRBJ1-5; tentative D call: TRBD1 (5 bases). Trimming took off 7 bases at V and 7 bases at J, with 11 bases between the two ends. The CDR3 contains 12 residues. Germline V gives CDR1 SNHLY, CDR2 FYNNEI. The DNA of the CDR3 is TGTGCCAGCACCGGGAGGGGACAGCCCCAGCATTTT. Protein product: CASTGRGQPQHF.

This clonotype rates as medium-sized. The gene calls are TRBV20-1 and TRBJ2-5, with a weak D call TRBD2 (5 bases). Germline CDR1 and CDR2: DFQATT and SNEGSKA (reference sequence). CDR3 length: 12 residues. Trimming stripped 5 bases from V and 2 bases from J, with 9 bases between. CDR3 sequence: CSALSGQETQYF. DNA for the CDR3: TGCAGTGCTCTAAGCGGACAAGAGACCCAGTACTTC.

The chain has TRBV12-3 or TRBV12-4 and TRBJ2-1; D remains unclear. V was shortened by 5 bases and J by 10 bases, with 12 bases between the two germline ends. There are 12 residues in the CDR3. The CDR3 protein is CASSPTEGEQFF. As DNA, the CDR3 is TGTGCCAGCAGTCCTACCGAAGGGGAGCAGTTCTTC.

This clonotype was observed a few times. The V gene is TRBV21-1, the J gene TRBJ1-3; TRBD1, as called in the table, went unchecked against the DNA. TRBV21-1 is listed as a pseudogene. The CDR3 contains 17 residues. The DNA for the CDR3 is TGTGCCAGCAGCAATTTAAGACAGCCAGATGCGGGAAACACCATATATTTT. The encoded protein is CASSNLRQPDAGNTIYF.

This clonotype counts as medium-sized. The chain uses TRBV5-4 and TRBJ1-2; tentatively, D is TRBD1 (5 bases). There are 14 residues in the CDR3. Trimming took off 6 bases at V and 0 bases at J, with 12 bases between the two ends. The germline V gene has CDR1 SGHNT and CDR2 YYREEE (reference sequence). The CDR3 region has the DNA TGTGCCAGCATCCCGGGGGGGGCTAACTATGGCTACACCTTC. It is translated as CASIPGGANYGYTF.

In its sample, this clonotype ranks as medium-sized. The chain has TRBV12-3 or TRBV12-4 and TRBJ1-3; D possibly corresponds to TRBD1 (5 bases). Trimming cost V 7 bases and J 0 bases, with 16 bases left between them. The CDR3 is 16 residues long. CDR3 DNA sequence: TGTGCCAGCACCTCGATAGGGGCAATCTCTGGAAACACCATATATTTT. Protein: CASTSIGAISGNTIYF.

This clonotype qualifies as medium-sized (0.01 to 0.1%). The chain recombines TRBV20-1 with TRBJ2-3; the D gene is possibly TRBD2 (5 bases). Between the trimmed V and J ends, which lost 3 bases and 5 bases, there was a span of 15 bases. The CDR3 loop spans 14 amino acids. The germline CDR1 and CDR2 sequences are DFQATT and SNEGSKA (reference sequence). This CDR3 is CSASEGATEDTQYF. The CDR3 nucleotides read TGCAGTGCTAGTGAGGGAGCCACGGAAGATACGCAGTATTTT.